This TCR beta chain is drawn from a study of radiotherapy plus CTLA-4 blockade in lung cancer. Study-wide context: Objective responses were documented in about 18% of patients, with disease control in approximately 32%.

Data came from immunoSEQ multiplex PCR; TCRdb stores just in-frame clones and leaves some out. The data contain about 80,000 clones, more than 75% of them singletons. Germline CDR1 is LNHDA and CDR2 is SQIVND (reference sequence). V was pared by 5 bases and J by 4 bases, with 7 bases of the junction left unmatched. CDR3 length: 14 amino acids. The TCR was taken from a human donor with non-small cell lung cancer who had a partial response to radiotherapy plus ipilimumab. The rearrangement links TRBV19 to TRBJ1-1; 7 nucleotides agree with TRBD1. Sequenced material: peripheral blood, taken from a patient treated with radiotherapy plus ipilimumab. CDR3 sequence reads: CASSSYRGPTEAFF. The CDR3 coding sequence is TGTGCCAGTAGTTCTTACAGGGGACCCACTGAAGCTTTCTTT.